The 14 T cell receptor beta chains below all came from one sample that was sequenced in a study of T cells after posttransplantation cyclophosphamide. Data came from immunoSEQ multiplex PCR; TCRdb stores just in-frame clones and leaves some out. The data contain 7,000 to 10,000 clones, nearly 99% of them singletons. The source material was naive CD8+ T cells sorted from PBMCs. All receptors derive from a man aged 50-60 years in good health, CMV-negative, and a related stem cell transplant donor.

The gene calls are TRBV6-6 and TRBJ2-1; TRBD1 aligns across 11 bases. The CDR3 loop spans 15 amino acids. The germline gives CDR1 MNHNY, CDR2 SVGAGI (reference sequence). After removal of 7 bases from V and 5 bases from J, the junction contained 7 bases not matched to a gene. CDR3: CASTRTGGSDNEQFF. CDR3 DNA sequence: TGTGCCAGCACCAGGACAGGGGGCAGTGACAATGAGCAGTTCTTC.

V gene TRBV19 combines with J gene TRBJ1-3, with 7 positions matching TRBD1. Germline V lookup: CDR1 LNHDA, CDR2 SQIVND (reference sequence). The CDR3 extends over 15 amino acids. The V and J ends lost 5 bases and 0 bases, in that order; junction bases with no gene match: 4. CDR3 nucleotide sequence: TGTGCCAGTAGTTCAACAGGGGTCTCTGGAAACACCATATATTTT. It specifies CASSSTGVSGNTIYF.

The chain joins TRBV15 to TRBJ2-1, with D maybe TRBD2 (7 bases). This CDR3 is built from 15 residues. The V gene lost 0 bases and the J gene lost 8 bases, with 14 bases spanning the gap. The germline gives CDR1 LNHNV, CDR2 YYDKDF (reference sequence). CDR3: CATSRERGPRDEQFF. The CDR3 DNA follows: TGTGCCACCAGCAGAGAGCGGGGGCCACGGGATGAGCAGTTCTTC. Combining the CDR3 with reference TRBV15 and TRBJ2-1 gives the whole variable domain DAMVIQNPRYQVTQFGKPVTLSCSQTLNHNVMYWYQQKSSQAPKLLFHYYDKDFNNEADTPDNFQSRRPNTSFCFLDIRSPGLGDTAMYLCATSRERGPRDEQFFGPGTRLTVL.

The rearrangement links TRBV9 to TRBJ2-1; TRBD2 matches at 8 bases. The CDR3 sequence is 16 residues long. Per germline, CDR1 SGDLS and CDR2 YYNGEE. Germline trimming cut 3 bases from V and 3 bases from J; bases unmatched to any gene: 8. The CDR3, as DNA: TGTGCCAGCAGCGCCGACGGGGGGGCCCTCTACAATGAGCAGTTCTTC. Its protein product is CASSADGGALYNEQFF.

The CDR3 sequence is CASSTGTGIYEQYF. CDR3 nucleotides: TGTGCCAGTAGTACCGGGACAGGGATCTACGAGCAGTACTTC. The rearrangement links TRBV19 to TRBJ2-7; 9 bases match TRBD1. Trimming at V came to 4 bases and at J to 3 bases, leaving 4 bases not matched to a gene. CDR1 and CDR2 from the germline V gene are LNHDA and SQIVND (reference sequence). CDR3 length: 14 amino acids.

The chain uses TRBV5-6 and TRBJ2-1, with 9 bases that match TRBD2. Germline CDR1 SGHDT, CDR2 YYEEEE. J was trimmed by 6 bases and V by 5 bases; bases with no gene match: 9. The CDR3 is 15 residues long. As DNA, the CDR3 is TGTGCCAGCAGTCCTCCCAGCGGGAGGATCAATGAGCAGTTCTTC. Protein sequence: CASSPPSGRINEQFF.

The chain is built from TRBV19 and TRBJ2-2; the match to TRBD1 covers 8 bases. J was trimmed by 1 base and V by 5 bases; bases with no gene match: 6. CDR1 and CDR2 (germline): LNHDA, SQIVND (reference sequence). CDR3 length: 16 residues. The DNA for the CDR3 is TGTGCCAGTAGTTCTTGGACAGGGTGGAACACCGGGGAGCTGTTTTTT. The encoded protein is CASSSWTGWNTGELFF.

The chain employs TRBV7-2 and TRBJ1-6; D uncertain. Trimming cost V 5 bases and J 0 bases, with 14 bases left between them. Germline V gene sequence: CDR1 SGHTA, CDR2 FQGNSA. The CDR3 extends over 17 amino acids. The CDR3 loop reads CASSPGREISYNSPLHF. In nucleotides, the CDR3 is TGTGCCAGCAGCCCAGGACGGGAGATCTCCTATAATTCACCCCTCCACTTT.

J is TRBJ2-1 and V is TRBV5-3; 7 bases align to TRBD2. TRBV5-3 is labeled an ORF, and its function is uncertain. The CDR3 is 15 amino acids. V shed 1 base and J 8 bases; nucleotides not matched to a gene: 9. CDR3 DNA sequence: TGTGCCAGAAGCTTGTACGAGCGGGAAAGGGATGAGCAGTTCTTC. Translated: CARSLYERERDEQFF.

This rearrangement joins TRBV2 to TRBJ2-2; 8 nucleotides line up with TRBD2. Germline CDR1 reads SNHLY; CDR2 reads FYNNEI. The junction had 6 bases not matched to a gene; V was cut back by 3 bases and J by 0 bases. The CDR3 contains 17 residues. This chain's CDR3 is CASSESGLGTNTGELFF. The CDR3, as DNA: TGTGCCAGCAGTGAGTCGGGACTAGGGACGAACACCGGGGAGCTGTTTTTT.

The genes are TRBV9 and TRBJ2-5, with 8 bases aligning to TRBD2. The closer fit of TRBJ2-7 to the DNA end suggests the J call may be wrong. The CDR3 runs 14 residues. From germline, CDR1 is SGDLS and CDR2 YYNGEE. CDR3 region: CASSPGGAPHEQYF. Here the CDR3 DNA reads TGTGCCAGCAGCCCGGGGGGGGCGCCCCACGAGCAGTACTTC.

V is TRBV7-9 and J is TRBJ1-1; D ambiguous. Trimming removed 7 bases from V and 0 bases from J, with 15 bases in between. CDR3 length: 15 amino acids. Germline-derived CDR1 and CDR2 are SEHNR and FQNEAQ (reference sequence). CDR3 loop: CASTPDWGMNTEAFF. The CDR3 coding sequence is TGTGCCAGCACCCCGGACTGGGGTATGAACACTGAAGCTTTCTTT.

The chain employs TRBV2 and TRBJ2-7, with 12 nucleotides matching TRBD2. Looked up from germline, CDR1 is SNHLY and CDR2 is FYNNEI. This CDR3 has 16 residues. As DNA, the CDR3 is TGTGCTACTCTGGTTCTAGCGGGGGGGCAGTCCTACGAGCAGTACTTC. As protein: CATLVLAGGQSYEQYF.

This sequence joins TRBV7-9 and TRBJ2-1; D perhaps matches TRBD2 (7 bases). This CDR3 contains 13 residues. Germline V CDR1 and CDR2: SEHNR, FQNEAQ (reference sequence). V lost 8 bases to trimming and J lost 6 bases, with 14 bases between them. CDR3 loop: CASLPAGANEQFF. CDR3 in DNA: TGTGCCAGCTTACCTGCGGGGGCCAATGAGCAGTTCTTC. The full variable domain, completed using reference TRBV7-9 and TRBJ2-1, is DTGVSQNPRHKITKRGQNVTFRCDPISEHNRLYWYRQTLGQGPEFLTYFQNEAQLEKSRLLSDRFSAERPKGSFSTLEIQRTEQGDSAMYLCASLPAGANEQFFGPGTRLTVL.